This entry concerns a single TCR beta chain. This specimen comes from a study of technical replicates of blood from several donors. Repertoires were generated with immunoSEQ multiplex PCR, while TCRdb's copy carries only in-frame clones and drops some. The sample lists about 76,000 clones, 94% occurring once. This CDR3 spans 12 amino acids. The germline V gene has CDR1 WSHSY and CDR2 SAAADI. With 7 bases removed from V and 3 bases from J, the gap between germline ends came to 9 bases. The V call is TRBV10-2, the J call TRBJ2-5; D not certain. The material sequenced was T cells isolated from PBMCs. This sequence originates from a human donor in good health. The CDR3 bases are TGCGCCAGCACCAGCGAGGAAGAGACCCAGTACTTC. Translation gives CASTSEEETQYF.